This T cell receptor (beta chain) stems from a study of stem cell transplantation in POMP-related autoinflammatory disease. This CDR3 comprises 14 residues. Germline V CDR1 and CDR2: SGHRS, YFSETQ. Losses at the gene ends were 4 bases for V and 4 bases for J; bases not matched to a gene: 3. Sequencing was performed with immunoSEQ multiplex PCR; in TCRdb, only in-frame clones are kept and a portion is missing. The table shows tens of thousands of clones, with roughly 88% occurring only once. The receptor was derived from a human patient with POMP-related autoinflammation and immune dysregulation (PRAID). A subset of T cells may come from the graft donor. Sequenced here: CD4+ T cells from PBMCs, sampled after stem cell transplantation. The V and J genes are TRBV5-1 and TRBJ2-2; 8 bases fit TRBD1. Here the CDR3 reads CASSPGGPTGELFF. The CDR3 DNA sequence: TGCGCCAGCAGCCCAGGGGGCCCCACCGGGGAGCTGTTTTTT.